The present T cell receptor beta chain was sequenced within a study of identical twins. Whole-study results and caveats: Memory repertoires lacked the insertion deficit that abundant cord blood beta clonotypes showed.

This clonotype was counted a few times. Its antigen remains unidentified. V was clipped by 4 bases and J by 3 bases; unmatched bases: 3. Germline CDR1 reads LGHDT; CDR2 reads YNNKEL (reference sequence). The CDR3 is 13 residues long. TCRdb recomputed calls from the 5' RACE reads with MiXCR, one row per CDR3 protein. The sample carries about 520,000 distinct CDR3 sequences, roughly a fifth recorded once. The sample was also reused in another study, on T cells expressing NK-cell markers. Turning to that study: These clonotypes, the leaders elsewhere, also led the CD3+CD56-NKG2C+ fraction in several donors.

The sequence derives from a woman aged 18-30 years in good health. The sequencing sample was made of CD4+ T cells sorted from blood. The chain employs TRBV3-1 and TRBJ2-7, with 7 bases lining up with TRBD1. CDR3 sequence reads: CASSPDRIYEQYF. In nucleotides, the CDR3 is TGTGCCAGCAGCCCGGACAGGATCTACGAGCAGTACTTC.